These 8 T cell receptor beta chains originate from one sample sequenced in a study of response to subunit inactivated influenza vaccine. TCRdb passed the RT-PCR reads through MiXCR, listing each CDR3 protein once. The sample records roughly 700,000 distinct CDR3 sequences, around 13% being singletons. The sequencing used PBMCs from blood, collected 14 to 15 days before vaccination. The source of these receptors is a man aged 50-60 years who received an inactivated influenza vaccine.

The sample holds many counts of this clonotype. This chain links TRBV27 with TRBJ2-2; unclear D gene. There are 16 residues in the CDR3. Trimming left V 2 bases short and J 7 bases short, with 17 bases between. Germline CDR1 and CDR2: MNHEY and SMNVEV (reference sequence). The CDR3 protein is CASSLNSYIVGGELFF. CDR3 coding DNA: TGTGCCAGCAGTTTAAACTCGTACATAGTGGGCGGGGAGCTGTTTTTT.

The chain joins TRBV4-3 to TRBJ1-4; D is unclear. The CDR3 spans 15 residues. Germline CDR1 reads LGHNA; CDR2 reads YSLEER. The germline V and J ends were trimmed by 1 base and 1 base, with 7 bases remaining between them. The CDR3 DNA reads TGCGCCAGCAGCCAAGGAGACATAACTAATGAAAAACTGTTTTTT. It specifies CASSQGDITNEKLFF.

This clonotype has just a few counts. Here the CDR3 reads CASSFLMNTEAFF. In DNA, the CDR3 is TGTGCCAGCAGCTTCCTCATGAACACTGAAGCTTTCTTT. The chain carries TRBV5-5 and TRBJ1-1; D gene uncertain. The CDR3 loop spans 13 amino acids. Deletions cut 2 bases from V and 0 bases from J, with 5 bases between. The V gene's germline CDR1 is SGHKS and CDR2 YYEKEE (reference sequence).

The rearrangement uses TRBV13 and TRBJ2-1; weak D call: TRBD1 (5 bases). V was pared by 4 bases and J by 4 bases, with 17 bases between. Germline CDR1 reads PRHDT; CDR2 reads FYEKMQ (reference sequence). This CDR3 is built from 16 residues. The DNA of the CDR3 is TGTGCCAGCAGCTCCGCTAAGTGGACACCTTACAATGAGCAGTTCTTC. As protein: CASSSAKWTPYNEQFF.

This clonotype appeared a few times. The chain couples TRBV4-2 to TRBJ2-5; no reliable D call. The CDR3 has 16 residues. Germline CDR1 reads LGHNA; CDR2 reads YNFKEQ. V lost 1 base, J lost 1 base, and 13 bases lay in between. DNA of the CDR3: TGTGCCAGCAGCCAAGCTACCTCCGCCGGCCAAGAGACCCAGTACTTC. Protein product: CASSQATSAGQETQYF.

This clonotype was detected many times. This chain joins TRBV10-3 and TRBJ2-7; TRBD2 agrees at 8 bases. Germline CDR1 is ENHRY and CDR2 is SYGVKD. CDR3 length equals 14 residues. Germline trimming cut 4 bases from V and 1 base from J; bases unmatched to any gene: 3. CDR3 protein: CAISGKRESYEQYF. The CDR3 DNA sequence: TGTGCCATCAGTGGGAAGCGGGAGTCCTACGAGCAGTACTTC.

The chain employs TRBV20-1 and TRBJ2-5, with D possibly matching TRBD1 (5 bases). There are 14 residues in the CDR3. The V end lost 1 base, the J end lost 5 bases, and 14 bases lay between the germline ends. Germline lookup yields CDR1 DFQATT and CDR2 SNEGSKA (reference sequence). The CDR3 DNA follows: TGCAGTGCTAGAGGGGGTCCAGCAGGGGAGACCCAGTACTTC. Its protein product is CSARGGPAGETQYF.

This chain connects TRBV20-1 to TRBJ1-5; weak D call: TRBD1 (5 bases). From germline, CDR1 is DFQATT and CDR2 SNEGSKA (reference sequence). The CDR3 contains 14 residues. With 0 bases removed from V and 7 bases from J, the gap between germline ends came to 13 bases. The DNA for the CDR3 is TGCAGTGCTAGAGATCGGCAGGGTACGCAGCCCCAGCATTTT. Amino acid sequence: CSARDRQGTQPQHF.